This T cell receptor (beta chain) originates from a study of early T cells in non-severe SARS-CoV-2 infection. Study-wide context: Whole-blood bulk RNA, unsorted, was sequenced, and chains were unpaired.

As part of library construction, unique molecular identifiers were attached to individual cDNA molecules. TCRdb re-derived calls from the 5' RACE reads in MiXCR, one entry per CDR3 protein. The table lists over 20,000 distinct CDR3 sequences, 4.8% of them singletons, with less than 6% in the top ten. The CDR3 spans 15 residues. Losses at the gene ends were 6 bases for V and 5 bases for J; bases not matched to a gene: 7. Material: whole blood. The chain links TRBV12-3 or TRBV12-4 to TRBJ2-5, with 12 nucleotides matching TRBD2. The sequence was obtained from an adult who was a healthcare worker with PCR-confirmed SARS-CoV-2 infection or an uninfected control (not recorded which). CDR3 residues: CASSPTSGREETQYF. CDR3 sequence (DNA): TGTGCCAGCAGCCCGACTAGCGGGAGAGAGGAGACCCAGTACTTC.